The 22 T cell receptor beta chains listed next were all sequenced from one sample in a study of T cells after yellow fever vaccination. TCRdb re-called the 5' RACE reads through MiXCR, storing one row per CDR3 protein. The repertoire consists of roughly 310,000 distinct CDR3 sequences, with around 4% occurring once and the leading ten covering 20% to 25%. Source: PBMCs, taken on the day of the yellow fever booster vaccination. The source is a man in his late teens or twenties who received the YFV17D yellow fever vaccine.

This clonotype was observed at least ten times. The chain couples TRBV12-3 or TRBV12-4 to TRBJ2-3; 10 bases are a match to TRBD1. The CDR3 is 16 amino acids. J gave up 2 bases and V 6 bases, and 8 bases lay outside the gene matches. CDR3 sequence: CASRIGTGVYTDTQYF. CDR3 coding DNA: TGTGCCAGCAGGATAGGGACAGGGGTCTACACAGATACGCAGTATTTT.

This clonotype was detected many times. The chain links TRBV29-1 to TRBJ2-5; D possibly corresponds to TRBD1 (6 bases). V lost 4 bases and J 4 bases, leaving 7 bases between the germline ends. This CDR3 region has 11 residues. CDR1 SQVTM and CDR2 ANQGSEA come from the germline V gene. CDR3 nucleotides: TGCAGCGTTGGACAGGTAGAGACCCAGTACTTC. Translation: CSVGQVETQYF.

Ten or more counts support this clonotype. The V call is TRBV7-3, the J call TRBJ2-6, with D perhaps matching TRBD1 or TRBD2 (5 bases each). From germline, CDR1 is SGHTA and CDR2 FQGTGA. Trimming cost V 5 bases and J 2 bases, with 13 bases left between them. The CDR3 covers 16 residues. DNA for the CDR3: TGTGCCAGCAGCCTCGGGGCCAGGGCTGGGGCCAACGTCCTGACTTTC. It translates to CASSLGARAGANVLTF.

This clonotype came up a few times. The chain employs TRBV19 and TRBJ2-2; no firm D call. The CDR3 sequence is 14 residues long. Germline V gives CDR1 LNHDA, CDR2 SQIVND (reference sequence). With 5 bases removed from V and 0 bases from J, the gap between germline ends came to 7 bases. The CDR3 sequence: CASSSQANTGELFF. The DNA for the CDR3 is TGTGCCAGTAGTTCCCAGGCGAACACCGGGGAGCTGTTTTTT.

Many counts were recorded for this clonotype. The chain is built from TRBV6-6 and TRBJ2-1; 10 bases are shared with TRBD1. CDR1 and CDR2 (germline): MNHNY, SVGAGI (reference sequence). Losses at the gene ends were 7 bases for V and 7 bases for J; bases not matched to a gene: 13. The length of the CDR3 is 16 residues. The DNA for the CDR3 is TGTGCCAGCACAGACGAGGGACAGGGGTTTCAAAATGAGCAGTTCTTC. This codes for CASTDEGQGFQNEQFF.

The sample holds a few counts of this clonotype. The chain links TRBV24-1 to TRBJ1-2, with unresolved D. The germline V gene has CDR1 KGHDR and CDR2 SFDVKD. This CDR3 comprises 11 residues. V dropped 4 bases and J dropped 6 bases, with 5 bases sitting between them. The CDR3 protein is CATSEGNGYTF. The CDR3 nucleotides read TGTGCCACCAGTGAAGGAAATGGCTACACCTTC.

This clonotype has at least ten counts. This rearrangement joins TRBV5-1 to TRBJ1-6; D uncertain. The CDR3 runs 15 residues. Trimming took 5 bases from V and 7 from J, leaving 16 bases between them. Germline values: CDR1 SGHRS, CDR2 YFSETQ. CDR3 region: CASSPSGPINSPLHF. The CDR3 DNA is TGCGCCAGCAGTCCCTCTGGGCCCATAAATTCACCCCTCCACTTT.

This clonotype was counted at least ten times. The rearrangement links TRBV4-3 to TRBJ1-1, with D possibly being TRBD1 (5 bases). The CDR3 runs 15 residues. In germline, CDR1 is LGHNA, CDR2 YSLEER. Trimming removed 0 bases from V and 3 bases from J, with 11 bases in between. Written as DNA, the CDR3 is TGCGCCAGCAGCCAAGATAGGGGCGGGGACACTGAAGCTTTCTTT. This gives the protein CASSQDRGGDTEAFF.

This clonotype occurred a few times. The chain recombines TRBV18 with TRBJ2-6, with 7 bases aligning to TRBD1. This CDR3 is built from 15 residues. Germline V CDR1 and CDR2: KGHSH, LQKENI. The V and J ends lost 3 bases and 2 bases, in that order; junction bases with no gene match: 1. DNA for the CDR3: TGTGCCAGCTCACCTCAGGGGGCTGGGGCCAACGTCCTGACTTTC. This sequence encodes CASSPQGAGANVLTF.

The V gene is TRBV2, the J gene TRBJ1-6; D is possibly TRBD1 (6 bases). CDR3 length: 17 residues. The germline gives CDR1 SNHLY, CDR2 FYNNEI. V was shortened by 6 bases and J by 0 bases, with 15 bases between the two germline ends. In DNA, the CDR3 is TGTGCCAGCAGGGCCCGACAGGAACGCTCCTATAATTCACCCCTCCACTTT. Its protein product is CASRARQERSYNSPLHF.

The chain has TRBV5-1 and TRBJ2-1; possible D gene TRBD1, 5 bases. The V end was cut by 3 bases, the J end by 6 bases, with 16 bases between. CDR1 SGHRS and CDR2 YFSETQ come from the germline V gene. The CDR3 covers 15 residues. CDR3 coding DNA: TGCGCCAGCAGCTCCTCCGGGTCAGGGTTCAATGAGCAGTTCTTC. As protein: CASSSSGSGFNEQFF.

This clonotype occurred a few times. The chain couples TRBV14 to TRBJ2-5; D possibly corresponds to TRBD1 (5 bases). This CDR3 is 13 amino acids long. Germline loops: CDR1 SGHDN, CDR2 FVKESK. The V gene lost 2 bases and the J gene lost 7 bases, with 11 bases spanning the gap. The chain's CDR3 is CASSQRQWGTQYF. The DNA for the CDR3 is TGTGCCAGCAGCCAAAGACAGTGGGGGACCCAGTACTTC. Combining the CDR3 with reference TRBV14 and TRBJ2-5 gives the whole variable domain EAGVTQFPSHSVIEKGQTVTLRCDPISGHDNLYWYRRVMGKEIKFLLHFVKESKQDESGMPNNRFLAERTGGTYSTLKVQPAELEDSGVYFCASSQRQWGTQYFGPGTRLLVL.

This clonotype was found a few times. This sequence joins TRBV21-1 and TRBJ2-7; TRBD2 reflects the table's D call only, with no check against the DNA. TRBV21-1 is an annotated pseudogene. This CDR3 is 17 amino acids long. The CDR3 loop reads CASSKDGRQGWTYEQYV. The CDR3 nucleotides read TGTGCCAGCAGCAAAGACGGGAGGCAGGGATGGACCTACGAGCAGTACGTC.

This chain links TRBV20-1 with TRBJ1-2; D gene ambiguous. Per the germline V gene, CDR1 is DFQATT and CDR2 is SNEGSKA (reference sequence). Trimming cost V 1 base and J 2 bases, with 17 bases left between them. CDR3 size: 16 residues. Written as DNA, the CDR3 is TGCAGTGCTAGAGCGCCCCCAGCGGAGTGGAACTATGGCTACACCTTC. Translation gives CSARAPPAEWNYGYTF.

This clonotype came up a few times. The V gene is TRBV20-1, the J gene TRBJ2-1; possible D gene TRBD1, 7 bases. This CDR3 is built from 15 residues. CDR1 and CDR2 (germline): DFQATT, SNEGSKA (reference sequence). Trimming cost V 2 bases and J 4 bases, with 15 bases left between them. CDR3 sequence: CSARKGASEYNEQFF. The CDR3 DNA reads as TGCAGTGCTAGAAAGGGGGCTAGCGAGTACAATGAGCAGTTCTTC.

This clonotype was recorded at least ten times. This chain uses TRBV21-1 with TRBJ2-3; TRBD1 is the table's D call and was not checked against the DNA. TRBV21-1 is marked as a pseudogene. This CDR3 is 15 amino acids long. The CDR3 protein is CASSTLQGSTDTQYF. CDR3 sequence (DNA): TGTGCCAGCAGCACACTCCAGGGCAGCACAGATACGCAGTATTTT.

The chain employs TRBV29-1 and TRBJ1-2, with D possibly being TRBD1 (6 bases). The germline V gene has CDR1 SQVTM and CDR2 ANQGSEA. V lost 4 bases, J lost 4 bases, and 10 bases lay in between. The CDR3 sequence is 12 residues long. The CDR3 DNA sequence: TGCAGCGTTGTGGGGGGCCCCTATGGCTACACCTTC. This gives the protein CSVVGGPYGYTF.

In this sample, this clonotype turned up many times. The V gene is TRBV20-1, the J gene TRBJ1-3; D uncertain. This CDR3 spans 13 amino acids. Germline-derived CDR1 and CDR2 are DFQATT and SNEGSKA (reference sequence). The V gene lost 0 bases and the J gene lost 4 bases, with 7 bases spanning the gap. The CDR3, as DNA: TGCAGTGCTAGAGATAGTCTCGGAAACACCATATATTTT. Translating it yields CSARDSLGNTIYF.

This clonotype was picked up many times. The CDR3 region is CASSLAPGAGYEQYF. The CDR3 coding sequence is TGTGCCAGCAGCTTAGCCCCAGGGGCAGGATACGAGCAGTACTTC. The chain is built from TRBV7-8 and TRBJ2-7; possible D gene TRBD1, 6 bases. The germline CDR1 and CDR2 sequences are SGHVS and FQNEAQ. The germline V and J ends were trimmed by 0 bases and 4 bases, with 13 bases remaining between them. This CDR3 contains 15 residues.

This clonotype was detected ten times or more. V gene TRBV5-5 combines with J gene TRBJ2-2, with unresolved D. The CDR3 loop spans 13 amino acids. The germline V gene encodes CDR1 SGHKS and CDR2 YYEKEE (reference sequence). The V end was cut by 6 bases, the J end by 5 bases, with 11 bases between. Here the CDR3 reads CASTGEGTGELFF. In DNA form, the CDR3 reads TGTGCCAGCACAGGTGAAGGAACCGGGGAGCTGTTTTTT.

V usage is TRBV18 and J usage is TRBJ2-5; D ambiguous. V shed 3 bases and J shed 2 bases, with 13 bases lying between them. Germline V gene lookup returns CDR1 KGHSH and CDR2 LQKENI. The CDR3 is made up of 15 amino acids. Here the CDR3 DNA reads TGTGCCAGCTCACCCTCTATAACAGCGCAAGAGACCCAGTACTTC. This codes for CASSPSITAQETQYF.

The J gene is TRBJ1-1, the V gene TRBV5-1; D gene ambiguous. V lost 2 bases and J lost 1, with 9 bases in between. Germline CDR1 is SGHRS and CDR2 is YFSETQ. The CDR3 sequence is 14 residues long. CDR3 loop: CASSFGPTNTEAFF. CDR3 DNA: TGCGCCAGCAGCTTTGGACCCACGAACACTGAAGCTTTCTTT.